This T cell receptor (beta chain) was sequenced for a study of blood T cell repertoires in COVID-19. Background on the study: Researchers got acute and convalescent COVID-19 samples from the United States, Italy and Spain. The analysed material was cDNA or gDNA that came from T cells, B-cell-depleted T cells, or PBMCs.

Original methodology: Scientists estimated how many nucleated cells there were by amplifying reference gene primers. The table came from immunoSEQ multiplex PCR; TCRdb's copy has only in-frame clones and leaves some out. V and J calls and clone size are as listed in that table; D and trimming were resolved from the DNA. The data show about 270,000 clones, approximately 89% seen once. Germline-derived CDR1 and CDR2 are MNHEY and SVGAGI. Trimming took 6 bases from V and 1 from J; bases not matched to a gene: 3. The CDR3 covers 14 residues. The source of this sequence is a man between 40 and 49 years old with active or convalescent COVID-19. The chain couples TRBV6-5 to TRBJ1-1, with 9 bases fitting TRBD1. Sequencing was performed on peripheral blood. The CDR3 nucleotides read TGTGCCAGCAGGGGGGACAGGGCGAACACTGAAGCTTTCTTT. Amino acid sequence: CASRGDRANTEAFF.